The present T cell receptor beta chain was sequenced within a study of blood T cell repertoires in COVID-19. Study details: Sample material is recorded as cDNA or gDNA derived from T cells, B-cell-depleted T cells, or PBMCs.

This clone was found a few times. Original processing notes: Reference gene primer amplification gave estimated nucleated cell counts. TCRdb's table, derived via immunoSEQ multiplex PCR, lists solely in-frame clones and lacks some. That table supplies the V and J calls and clone size; D and trimming were determined from the DNA. This table has some 40,000 clones, about 92% appearing once. V was pared by 4 bases and J by 3 bases, with 13 bases between. The CDR3 consists of 14 residues. Germline V lookup: CDR1 SEHNR, CDR2 FQNEAQ (reference sequence). The TCR comes from a man aged 45-60 years with COVID-19, enrolled during active disease. Sequenced material: peripheral blood. V gene TRBV7-9 combines with J gene TRBJ2-7; no firm D call. CDR3: CASSSGLSFYEQYF. CDR3 nucleotide sequence: TGTGCCAGCAGCTCAGGTCTGTCGTTCTACGAGCAGTACTTC.